A selection of T cell receptor beta chains follows, all from one sample in a study of cytomegalovirus exposure and HLA in healthy donors. Clones were sequenced by immunoSEQ multiplex PCR, and TCRdb holds only the in-frame ones, with some missing. The sample records about 330,000 clones, 87% being singletons. Sample: PBMCs. These receptors came from a woman aged 30 to 39 in good health and CMV-seropositive. Both conserved end residues are part of each CDR3. Fields, in order: J gene, D gene, clone size, CDR3 length, V gene, CDR3 protein, CDR3 DNA. D genes are given only for firm matches. The listing skips clone size in some rows; elsewhere it reads once, few, many or a size class.

j_call: TRBJ2-7; d_call: TRBD1; clone_size: -; cdr3_length: 14; v_call: TRBV5-6; cdr3_aa: CASSWGTGAREQYF; cdr3_nt: TGTGCCAGCAGCTGGGGGACAGGGGCGAGGGAGCAGTACTTC
j_call: TRBJ2-7; d_call: -; clone_size: -; cdr3_length: 16; v_call: TRBV6-5; cdr3_aa: CASSYSGLAPSYEQYF; cdr3_nt: TGTGCCAGCAGTTACTCGGGTTTGGCCCCGTCCTACGAGCAGTACTTC
j_call: TRBJ2-7; d_call: -; clone_size: -; cdr3_length: 13; v_call: TRBV30; cdr3_aa: CAWSEWTLNEQYF; cdr3_nt: TGTGCCTGGAGTGAATGGACGCTAAACGAGCAGTACTTC
j_call: TRBJ2-3; d_call: -; clone_size: -; cdr3_length: 16; v_call: TRBV11-2; cdr3_aa: CASSLVRWESTDTQYF; cdr3_nt: TGTGCCAGCAGCTTAGTGAGGTGGGAGAGCACAGATACGCAGTATTTT
j_call: TRBJ1-6; d_call: -; clone_size: -; cdr3_length: 17; v_call: TRBV11-2; cdr3_aa: CASSNFNVGSYNSPLHF; cdr3_nt: TGTGCCAGCAGCAACTTTAACGTAGGCTCCTATAATTCACCCCTCCACTTT
j_call: TRBJ2-5; d_call: TRBD1; clone_size: -; cdr3_length: 14; v_call: TRBV5-6; cdr3_aa: CASSLGQGDETQYF; cdr3_nt: TGTGCCAGCAGCTTGGGGCAGGGGGACGAGACCCAGTACTTC
j_call: TRBJ1-2; d_call: TRBD1; clone_size: once; cdr3_length: 18; v_call: TRBV28; cdr3_aa: CASSSWGTGRTPHRGYTF; cdr3_nt: TGTGCCAGCAGTTCCTGGGGGACAGGGCGGACTCCACATCGTGGCTACACCTTC
j_call: TRBJ1-2; d_call: -; clone_size: -; cdr3_length: 15; v_call: TRBV27; cdr3_aa: CASSSRRTWGYGYTF; cdr3_nt: TGTGCCAGCAGTTCCCGACGAACCTGGGGCTATGGCTACACCTTC
j_call: TRBJ1-4; d_call: -; clone_size: -; cdr3_length: 16; v_call: TRBV7-2; cdr3_aa: CASSPGWPSTEEKLFF; cdr3_nt: TGTGCCAGCAGCCCCGGGTGGCCCTCCACCGAAGAAAAACTGTTTTTT
j_call: TRBJ1-2; d_call: TRBD1; clone_size: -; cdr3_length: 14; v_call: TRBV30; cdr3_aa: CAWNRDRGNYGYTF; cdr3_nt: TGTGCCTGGAACCGGGACAGGGGGAACTATGGCTACACCTTC
j_call: TRBJ1-1; d_call: -; clone_size: -; cdr3_length: 14; v_call: TRBV30; cdr3_aa: CAWSRGQMNTEAFF; cdr3_nt: TGTGCCTGGAGTCGCGGACAGATGAACACTGAAGCTTTCTTT
j_call: TRBJ2-2; d_call: TRBD2; clone_size: -; cdr3_length: 13; v_call: TRBV9; cdr3_aa: CASRTSGTGELFF; cdr3_nt: TGTGCCAGCCGGACTAGTGGTACCGGGGAGCTGTTTTTT
j_call: TRBJ1-1; d_call: -; clone_size: -; cdr3_length: 14; v_call: TRBV5-6; cdr3_aa: CASSLSGYQSGAFF; cdr3_nt: TGTGCCAGCAGCTTGTCGGGATATCAATCTGGGGCTTTCTTT
j_call: TRBJ2-7; d_call: -; clone_size: once; cdr3_length: 12; v_call: TRBV11-2; cdr3_aa: CASSFPFASLYF; cdr3_nt: TGTGCCAGCAGCTTCCCGTTTGCTAGCCTGTACTTC
j_call: TRBJ2-1; d_call: -; clone_size: -; cdr3_length: 14; v_call: TRBV28; cdr3_aa: CASIDPGHLLEQFF; cdr3_nt: TGTGCCAGCATAGACCCGGGACACTTACTTGAGCAGTTCTTC
j_call: TRBJ2-5; d_call: -; clone_size: -; cdr3_length: 16; v_call: TRBV7-6; cdr3_aa: CASRSRTRGAQETQYF; cdr3_nt: TGTGCCAGCAGGTCTCGGACCCGGGGGGCCCAAGAGACCCAGTACTTC
j_call: TRBJ2-4; d_call: TRBD1; clone_size: -; cdr3_length: 15; v_call: TRBV2; cdr3_aa: CASSHDRGPKNIQYF; cdr3_nt: TGTGCCAGCAGTCACGACAGGGGACCCAAAAACATTCAGTACTTC
j_call: TRBJ1-1; d_call: TRBD1; clone_size: -; cdr3_length: 11; v_call: TRBV20-1; cdr3_aa: CSRHRGVEAFF; cdr3_nt: TGCAGTCGACACAGGGGTGTTGAAGCTTTCTTT
j_call: TRBJ2-3; d_call: -; clone_size: -; cdr3_length: 15; v_call: TRBV5-6; cdr3_aa: CASSLTAYSPDTQYF; cdr3_nt: TGTGCCAGCAGCCTAACAGCCTATAGCCCAGATACGCAGTATTTT
j_call: TRBJ2-7; d_call: -; clone_size: -; cdr3_length: 15; v_call: TRBV7-2; cdr3_aa: CASSLVGGSGYEQYF; cdr3_nt: TGTGCCAGCAGCTTAGTAGGAGGGAGCGGATACGAGCAGTACTTC
j_call: TRBJ2-7; d_call: TRBD2; clone_size: -; cdr3_length: 13; v_call: TRBV6-5; cdr3_aa: CASSPAGSHEQYF; cdr3_nt: TGTGCCAGCAGTCCAGCGGGATCCCACGAGCAGTACTTC
j_call: TRBJ1-1; d_call: -; clone_size: -; cdr3_length: 10; v_call: TRBV30; cdr3_aa: CAWNQDEAFF; cdr3_nt: TGTGCCTGGAATCAAGATGAAGCTTTCTTT
j_call: TRBJ1-1; d_call: TRBD1; clone_size: -; cdr3_length: 14; v_call: TRBV6-6; cdr3_aa: CASIDRGTVLEAFF; cdr3_nt: TGTGCCAGCATCGACAGGGGGACCGTACTTGAAGCTTTCTTT
j_call: TRBJ2-3; d_call: -; clone_size: -; cdr3_length: 16; v_call: TRBV6-5; cdr3_aa: CASSYLGSPSTDTQYF; cdr3_nt: TGTGCCAGCAGTTACCTCGGCAGCCCTAGCACAGATACGCAGTATTTT
j_call: TRBJ2-1; d_call: TRBD1; clone_size: -; cdr3_length: 21; v_call: TRBV23-1; cdr3_aa: CASSQSEETGGTLGSYNEQFF; cdr3_nt: TGCGCCAGCAGTCAATCCGAGGAAACAGGGGGTACACTGGGCTCCTACAATGAGCAGTTCTTC
j_call: TRBJ1-1; d_call: -; clone_size: -; cdr3_length: 13; v_call: TRBV30; cdr3_aa: CAWMRARRTEAFF; cdr3_nt: TGTGCCTGGATGCGAGCGAGGAGGACTGAAGCTTTCTTT
j_call: TRBJ1-4; d_call: -; clone_size: -; cdr3_length: 13; v_call: TRBV6-5; cdr3_aa: CASSYRANEKLFF; cdr3_nt: TGTGCCAGCAGTTACCGGGCCAATGAAAAACTGTTTTTT
j_call: TRBJ2-7; d_call: TRBD2; clone_size: -; cdr3_length: 15; v_call: TRBV7-2; cdr3_aa: CASSQTSGGSYEQYF; cdr3_nt: TGTGCCAGCAGCCAGACTAGCGGGGGATCCTACGAGCAGTACTTC
j_call: TRBJ2-1; d_call: TRBD2; clone_size: -; cdr3_length: 12; v_call: TRBV27; cdr3_aa: CASSLSGNEQFF; cdr3_nt: TGTGCCAGCAGTCTTAGCGGGAATGAGCAGTTCTTC
j_call: TRBJ2-7; d_call: TRBD1; clone_size: -; cdr3_length: 14; v_call: TRBV5-1; cdr3_aa: CASSLQGEGYEQYF; cdr3_nt: TGCGCCAGCAGCTTACAGGGGGAAGGCTACGAGCAGTACTTC
j_call: TRBJ2-7; d_call: TRBD1; clone_size: -; cdr3_length: 15; v_call: TRBV11-2; cdr3_aa: CASSSIRDSSYEQYF; cdr3_nt: TGTGCCAGCAGCTCTATAAGGGACAGTTCCTACGAGCAGTACTTC
j_call: TRBJ2-7; d_call: TRBD2; clone_size: -; cdr3_length: 16; v_call: TRBV7-8; cdr3_aa: CASSWGVASGREKQYF; cdr3_nt: TGTGCCAGCAGCTGGGGGGTGGCTAGCGGGAGAGAGAAGCAGTACTTC
j_call: TRBJ2-2; d_call: -; clone_size: once; cdr3_length: 17; v_call: TRBV5-6; cdr3_aa: CASSFTTPIQNTGELFF; cdr3_nt: TGTGCCAGCAGCTTTACTACACCAATACAGAACACCGGGGAGCTGTTTTTT
j_call: TRBJ2-7; d_call: TRBD2; clone_size: -; cdr3_length: 16; v_call: TRBV28; cdr3_aa: CASSPGLASPKYEQYF; cdr3_nt: TGTGCCAGCAGTCCTGGACTAGCAAGCCCCAAGTACGAGCAGTACTTC
j_call: TRBJ2-1; d_call: TRBD2; clone_size: -; cdr3_length: 16; v_call: TRBV7-8; cdr3_aa: CASSSVSGRRGNEQFF; cdr3_nt: TGTGCCAGCAGCTCCGTTAGCGGGAGGAGGGGCAATGAGCAGTTCTTC
j_call: TRBJ1-6; d_call: -; clone_size: -; cdr3_length: 15; v_call: TRBV27; cdr3_aa: CASNALGVRNSPLHF; cdr3_nt: TGTGCCAGCAATGCCCTGGGGGTACGTAATTCACCCCTCCACTTT
j_call: TRBJ2-5; d_call: -; clone_size: -; cdr3_length: 15; v_call: TRBV4-3; cdr3_aa: CASSLAAGLQETQYF; cdr3_nt: TGCGCCAGCAGCCTCGCGGCGGGCCTCCAAGAGACCCAGTACTTC
j_call: TRBJ1-1; d_call: -; clone_size: -; cdr3_length: 14; v_call: TRBV6-1; cdr3_aa: CASSEMTLNTEAFF; cdr3_nt: TGTGCCAGCAGTGAGATGACATTGAACACTGAAGCTTTCTTT
j_call: TRBJ1-1; d_call: TRBD1; clone_size: few; cdr3_length: 15; v_call: TRBV7-6; cdr3_aa: CASSLAATGVTEAFF; cdr3_nt: TGTGCCAGCAGCTTAGCCGCGACAGGGGTCACTGAAGCTTTCTTT
j_call: TRBJ2-7; d_call: TRBD2; clone_size: -; cdr3_length: 15; v_call: TRBV11-2; cdr3_aa: CASSLELAAGYEQYF; cdr3_nt: TGTGCCAGCAGCTTAGAACTAGCGGCTGGCTACGAGCAGTACTTC
j_call: TRBJ1-1; d_call: -; clone_size: -; cdr3_length: 9; v_call: TRBV9; cdr3_aa: CASSPRLFF; cdr3_nt: TGTGCCAGCAGCCCCCGGCTTTTCTTT
j_call: TRBJ2-7; d_call: -; clone_size: -; cdr3_length: 13; v_call: TRBV2; cdr3_aa: CASGEYGSYEQYF; cdr3_nt: TGTGCCAGCGGGGAATACGGGTCCTACGAGCAGTACTTC
j_call: TRBJ1-5; d_call: -; clone_size: -; cdr3_length: 14; v_call: TRBV6-5; cdr3_aa: CASSLGGVNQPQHF; cdr3_nt: TGTGCCAGCAGTTTAGGAGGGGTAAATCAGCCCCAGCATTTT
j_call: TRBJ2-7; d_call: -; clone_size: -; cdr3_length: 13; v_call: TRBV27; cdr3_aa: CASSFYSTYEQYF; cdr3_nt: TGTGCCAGCAGTTTTTACAGTACCTACGAGCAGTACTTC
j_call: TRBJ2-2; d_call: TRBD2; clone_size: -; cdr3_length: 18; v_call: TRBV4-2; cdr3_aa: CASSQDLQAGGNTGELFF; cdr3_nt: TGTGCCAGCAGCCAAGATCTCCAGGCGGGGGGGAACACCGGGGAGCTGTTTTTT
j_call: TRBJ2-7; d_call: TRBD2; clone_size: -; cdr3_length: 15; v_call: TRBV5-1; cdr3_aa: CASSLELAGVDEQYF; cdr3_nt: TGCGCCAGCAGCTTGGAACTAGCGGGAGTGGACGAGCAGTACTTC
j_call: TRBJ1-1; d_call: -; clone_size: -; cdr3_length: 11; v_call: TRBV6-1; cdr3_aa: CASDRIWEAFF; cdr3_nt: TGTGCCAGTGATAGGATATGGGAAGCTTTCTTT
j_call: TRBJ2-7; d_call: -; clone_size: -; cdr3_length: 14; v_call: TRBV15; cdr3_aa: CATSRIDLSYEQYF; cdr3_nt: TGTGCCACCAGCAGAATCGATTTATCCTACGAGCAGTACTTC
j_call: TRBJ2-2; d_call: -; clone_size: -; cdr3_length: 13; v_call: TRBV6-6; cdr3_aa: CASSYNSPGELFF; cdr3_nt: TGTGCCAGCAGTTACAATAGTCCCGGGGAGCTGTTTTTT
j_call: TRBJ2-3; d_call: TRBD2; clone_size: many; cdr3_length: 13; v_call: TRBV6-4; cdr3_aa: CASGTSDSDTQYF; cdr3_nt: TGTGCCAGCGGGACTAGCGACTCAGATACGCAGTATTTT
j_call: TRBJ2-2; d_call: -; clone_size: -; cdr3_length: 16; v_call: TRBV6-6; cdr3_aa: CASSQTGLINTGELFF; cdr3_nt: TGTGCCAGCAGTCAAACGGGACTTATCAACACCGGGGAGCTGTTTTTT
j_call: TRBJ1-3; d_call: -; clone_size: -; cdr3_length: 18; v_call: TRBV14; cdr3_aa: CASSQDFAGTSSGNTIYF; cdr3_nt: TGTGCCAGCAGCCAAGATTTTGCGGGGACCAGCTCTGGAAACACCATATATTTT